These 18 T cell receptor beta chains were sequenced from one sample in a study of blood T cell repertoires in COVID-19. The method was immunoSEQ multiplex PCR; TCRdb's version includes in-frame clones alone and lacks a portion of them. The repertoire consists of 230,000 or so clones, with around 80% occurring once and the leading ten covering 8.6%. Sequences were obtained from peripheral blood. The receptors originated from a middle-aged man with active or convalescent COVID-19.

The rearrangement joins TRBV30 to TRBJ1-2; tentatively, D is TRBD1 (5 bases). The CDR3 contains 12 residues. V dropped 3 bases and J dropped 7 bases, with 12 bases sitting between them. The V gene's germline CDR1 is GTSNPN and CDR2 SVGIG (reference sequence). The CDR3 DNA is TGTGCCTGGAGCGAGGGACTGAGTGGCTACACCTTC. Amino acids: CAWSEGLSGYTF.

The gene calls are TRBV20-1 and TRBJ2-5; the D gene is possibly TRBD1 (5 bases). This CDR3 region has 13 residues. CDR1 and CDR2 from the germline V gene are DFQATT and SNEGSKA (reference sequence). V was trimmed by 3 bases and J by 4 bases, leaving 12 bases between them. CDR3 amino acids: CSASNDRGETQYF. CDR3 in DNA: TGCAGTGCTAGTAATGACAGAGGAGAGACCCAGTACTTC.

This chain joins TRBV28 and TRBJ2-6; 7 bases are a match to TRBD1. Germline trimming cut 6 bases from V and 4 bases from J; bases unmatched to any gene: 6. CDR1 MDHEN and CDR2 SYDVKM come from the germline V gene. CDR3 size: 15 residues. The CDR3 sequence: CASRETGVGANVLTF. Here the CDR3 DNA reads TGTGCCAGCAGGGAAACAGGGGTCGGGGCCAACGTCCTGACTTTC.

J is TRBJ2-1 and V is TRBV30; 9 nucleotides line up with TRBD2. V shed 1 base and J 5 bases; nucleotides not matched to a gene: 3. The germline V gene encodes CDR1 GTSNPN and CDR2 SVGIG (reference sequence). This CDR3 spans 14 amino acids. The CDR3 reads CAWSGLAANNEQFF. The CDR3 DNA follows: TGTGCCTGGAGTGGACTAGCGGCGAACAATGAGCAGTTCTTC.

The chain uses TRBV7-8 and TRBJ2-3, with a possible D match to TRBD1 (5 bases). Germline V gene data show CDR1 as SGHVS and CDR2 as FQNEAQ. The CDR3 extends over 13 amino acids. Between the trimmed V and J ends, which lost 6 bases and 2 bases, there was a span of 9 bases. The CDR3, as DNA: TGTGCCAGCAGACCAGGGCCCACAGATACGCAGTATTTT. Protein sequence: CASRPGPTDTQYF.

The CDR3 sequence is CASRVMGADNEQFF. CDR3 DNA: TGTGCCAGCAGGGTGATGGGGGCCGACAATGAGCAGTTCTTC. V gene TRBV6-5 combines with J gene TRBJ2-1; D is possibly TRBD1 (6 bases). This CDR3 contains 14 residues. V lost 6 bases and J 5 bases, leaving 14 bases between the germline ends. CDR1 and CDR2 from the germline V gene are MNHEY and SVGAGI.

This clone occurred once. The chain carries TRBV10-3 and TRBJ1-1; D may be TRBD1 (5 bases). The V gene's germline CDR1 is ENHRY and CDR2 SYGVKD. The CDR3 loop spans 13 amino acids. The germline V and J ends were trimmed by 11 bases and 4 bases, with 17 bases remaining between them. The CDR3 DNA sequence: TGTGCCTCACGGGGGGGATTGAGCACTGAAGCTTTCTTT. Translated, it gives CASRGGLSTEAFF.

In this sample, this clone turned up many times. The genes are TRBV2 and TRBJ2-7; 12 nucleotides align to TRBD2. Germline V gene data show CDR1 as SNHLY and CDR2 as FYNNEI. The CDR3 consists of 16 residues. After removal of 1 base from V and 3 bases from J, the junction contained 4 bases not matched to a gene. The CDR3 is CASSEEEGLAGYEQYF. CDR3 nucleotides: TGTGCCAGCAGTGAAGAAGAGGGACTAGCGGGCTACGAGCAGTACTTC. The full variable domain, in which reference TRBV2 and TRBJ2-7 provide the parts outside the CDR3, is EPEVTQTPSHQVTQMGQEVILRCVPISNHLYFYWYRQILGQKVEFLVSFYNNEISEKSEIFDDQFSVERPDGSNFTLKIRSTKLEDSAMYFCASSEEEGLAGYEQYFGPGTRLTVT.

This clone was seen only once. CDR3 amino acids: CASSDGSGNYGYTF. CDR3 DNA sequence: TGTGCCAGCAGTGACGGGTCGGGGAACTATGGCTACACCTTC. The rearrangement joins TRBV6-4 to TRBJ1-2; unclear D gene. The V gene's germline CDR1 is MRHNA and CDR2 SNTAGT. CDR3 length equals 14 residues. V gave up 2 bases and J gave up 2 bases, with 9 bases separating them.

The chain carries TRBV24-1 and TRBJ1-1; 11 bases line up with TRBD1. V lost 2 bases, J lost 7 bases, and 5 bases stayed unmatched. The CDR3 sequence is 15 residues long. CDR1 and CDR2 from the germline V gene are KGHDR and SFDVKD. The CDR3 DNA reads TGTGCCACCAGTGATTCGGGGACAGGGGGGGTTGAAGCTTTCTTT. Protein: CATSDSGTGGVEAFF.

The rearrangement joins TRBV4-1 to TRBJ1-1, with 7 bases lining up with TRBD1. The V and J ends lost 4 bases and 3 bases, in that order; junction bases with no gene match: 5. CDR1 is MGHRA, CDR2 YSYEKL, per germline. This CDR3 spans 14 amino acids. The CDR3 nucleotides are TGCGCCAGCAGCCCCATCGACAGGGACACTGAAGCTTTCTTT. Translating gives CASSPIDRDTEAFF.

This clone was counted only a few times. The chain combines TRBV30 with TRBJ2-3, with TRBD1 matching 7 bases. CDR3 length: 16 amino acids. V lost 1 base, J lost 2 bases, and 9 bases stayed unmatched. The germline CDR1 and CDR2 sequences are GTSNPN and SVGIG (reference sequence). CDR3 protein: CAWSEPRTGFTDTQYF. The CDR3 DNA reads as TGTGCCTGGAGTGAACCCCGGACAGGATTCACAGATACGCAGTATTTT.

The chain is built from TRBV2 and TRBJ2-5; 11 positions match TRBD2. The CDR3 extends over 14 amino acids. The germline V gene encodes CDR1 SNHLY and CDR2 FYNNEI. Germline trimming cut 4 bases from V and 6 bases from J; bases unmatched to any gene: 4. CDR3 region: CASSALAGGQTQYF. The CDR3 DNA reads TGTGCCAGCAGTGCCCTAGCGGGAGGTCAGACCCAGTACTTC.

This clone was detected a few times. The rearrangement links TRBV7-3 to TRBJ2-1; tentative D call: TRBD2 (5 bases). V lost 6 bases and J 7 bases, leaving 22 bases between the germline ends. This CDR3 comprises 16 residues. Germline V gives CDR1 SGHTA, CDR2 FQGTGA. The CDR3 region has the DNA TGTGCCAGCAGTCCTCAACCGGGCCCTATAGCGAATGAGCAGTTCTTC. Amino acids: CASSPQPGPIANEQFF.

The chain joins TRBV12-3 or TRBV12-4 to TRBJ2-7; 7 bases line up with TRBD1. The CDR3 covers 13 residues. V lost 6 bases to trimming and J lost 2 bases; unmatched junction nucleotides: 4. The CDR3 loop is CASSRQGPYEQYF. Written as DNA, the CDR3 is TGTGCCAGCAGCCGACAGGGCCCCTACGAGCAGTACTTC.

V gene TRBV2 combines with J gene TRBJ1-2; possibly TRBD1 for D (6 bases). The CDR3 is 14 residues long. The V gene's germline CDR1 is SNHLY and CDR2 FYNNEI. Trimming left V 7 bases short and J 7 bases short, with 19 bases between. In nucleotides, the CDR3 is TGTGCCAGCAACCAGGCAGGGGTCCTCTTTGGCTACACCTTC. It translates to CASNQAGVLFGYTF.

V and J are TRBV3-1 (or the pseudogene TRBV3-2) and TRBJ2-7; D call uncertain. Germline V gives CDR1 LGHDT, CDR2 YNNKEL (reference sequence). Between the trimmed V and J ends, which lost 0 bases and 0 bases, there was a span of 9 bases. The CDR3 consists of 15 residues. The CDR3 bases are TGTGCCAGCAGCCAAGATGCGTTCTTCTCCTACGAGCAGTACTTC. As protein: CASSQDAFFSYEQYF.

This chain uses TRBV2 with TRBJ2-3; 9 bases line up with TRBD1. Trimming removed 6 bases from V and 6 bases from J; junction bases left unmatched: 7. The CDR3 covers 14 residues. Germline values: CDR1 SNHLY, CDR2 FYNNEI. The CDR3 DNA follows: TGTGCCAGCAGCGCGGGACAGGGAAGGGATACGCAGTATTTT. Amino acids: CASSAGQGRDTQYF.